This TCR beta chain was sequenced for a study of T cells in Graves' hyperthyroidism and ophthalmopathy. It was RNA transcripts that yielded the amplified TCR beta CDR3 regions. An initial round of RT-PCR targeting the TCR CDR3 relied on the HTBI primer set. In TCRdb, the multiplex PCR reads were re-called with MiXCR into one record per CDR3 protein. This table holds around 380,000 distinct CDR3 sequences, roughly 14% found once. The CDR3 is made up of 15 amino acids. Germline V gene sequence: CDR1 MDHEN, CDR2 SYDVKM. Trimming stripped 3 bases from V and 4 bases from J, with 14 bases between. Study findings and constraints: Stable hyperthyroidism was separated from ophthalmopathy by a model based on 13 V-J features.

Thyroid ultrasound and orbital computed tomography, with clinical symptoms and serum thyroxine and TRAb, informed diagnoses. This clonotype was seen many times. The antigen is undetermined. The sequence was obtained from a man younger than 40 with Graves' hyperthyroidism that later progressed to Graves' ophthalmopathy. Material for sequencing was blood. The chain combines TRBV28 with TRBJ2-3; possibly TRBD2 for D (7 bases). CDR3 residues: CASSFRGAAADTQYF. CDR3 nucleotide sequence: TGTGCCAGCAGTTTTCGGGGGGCTGCGGCAGATACGCAGTATTTT.